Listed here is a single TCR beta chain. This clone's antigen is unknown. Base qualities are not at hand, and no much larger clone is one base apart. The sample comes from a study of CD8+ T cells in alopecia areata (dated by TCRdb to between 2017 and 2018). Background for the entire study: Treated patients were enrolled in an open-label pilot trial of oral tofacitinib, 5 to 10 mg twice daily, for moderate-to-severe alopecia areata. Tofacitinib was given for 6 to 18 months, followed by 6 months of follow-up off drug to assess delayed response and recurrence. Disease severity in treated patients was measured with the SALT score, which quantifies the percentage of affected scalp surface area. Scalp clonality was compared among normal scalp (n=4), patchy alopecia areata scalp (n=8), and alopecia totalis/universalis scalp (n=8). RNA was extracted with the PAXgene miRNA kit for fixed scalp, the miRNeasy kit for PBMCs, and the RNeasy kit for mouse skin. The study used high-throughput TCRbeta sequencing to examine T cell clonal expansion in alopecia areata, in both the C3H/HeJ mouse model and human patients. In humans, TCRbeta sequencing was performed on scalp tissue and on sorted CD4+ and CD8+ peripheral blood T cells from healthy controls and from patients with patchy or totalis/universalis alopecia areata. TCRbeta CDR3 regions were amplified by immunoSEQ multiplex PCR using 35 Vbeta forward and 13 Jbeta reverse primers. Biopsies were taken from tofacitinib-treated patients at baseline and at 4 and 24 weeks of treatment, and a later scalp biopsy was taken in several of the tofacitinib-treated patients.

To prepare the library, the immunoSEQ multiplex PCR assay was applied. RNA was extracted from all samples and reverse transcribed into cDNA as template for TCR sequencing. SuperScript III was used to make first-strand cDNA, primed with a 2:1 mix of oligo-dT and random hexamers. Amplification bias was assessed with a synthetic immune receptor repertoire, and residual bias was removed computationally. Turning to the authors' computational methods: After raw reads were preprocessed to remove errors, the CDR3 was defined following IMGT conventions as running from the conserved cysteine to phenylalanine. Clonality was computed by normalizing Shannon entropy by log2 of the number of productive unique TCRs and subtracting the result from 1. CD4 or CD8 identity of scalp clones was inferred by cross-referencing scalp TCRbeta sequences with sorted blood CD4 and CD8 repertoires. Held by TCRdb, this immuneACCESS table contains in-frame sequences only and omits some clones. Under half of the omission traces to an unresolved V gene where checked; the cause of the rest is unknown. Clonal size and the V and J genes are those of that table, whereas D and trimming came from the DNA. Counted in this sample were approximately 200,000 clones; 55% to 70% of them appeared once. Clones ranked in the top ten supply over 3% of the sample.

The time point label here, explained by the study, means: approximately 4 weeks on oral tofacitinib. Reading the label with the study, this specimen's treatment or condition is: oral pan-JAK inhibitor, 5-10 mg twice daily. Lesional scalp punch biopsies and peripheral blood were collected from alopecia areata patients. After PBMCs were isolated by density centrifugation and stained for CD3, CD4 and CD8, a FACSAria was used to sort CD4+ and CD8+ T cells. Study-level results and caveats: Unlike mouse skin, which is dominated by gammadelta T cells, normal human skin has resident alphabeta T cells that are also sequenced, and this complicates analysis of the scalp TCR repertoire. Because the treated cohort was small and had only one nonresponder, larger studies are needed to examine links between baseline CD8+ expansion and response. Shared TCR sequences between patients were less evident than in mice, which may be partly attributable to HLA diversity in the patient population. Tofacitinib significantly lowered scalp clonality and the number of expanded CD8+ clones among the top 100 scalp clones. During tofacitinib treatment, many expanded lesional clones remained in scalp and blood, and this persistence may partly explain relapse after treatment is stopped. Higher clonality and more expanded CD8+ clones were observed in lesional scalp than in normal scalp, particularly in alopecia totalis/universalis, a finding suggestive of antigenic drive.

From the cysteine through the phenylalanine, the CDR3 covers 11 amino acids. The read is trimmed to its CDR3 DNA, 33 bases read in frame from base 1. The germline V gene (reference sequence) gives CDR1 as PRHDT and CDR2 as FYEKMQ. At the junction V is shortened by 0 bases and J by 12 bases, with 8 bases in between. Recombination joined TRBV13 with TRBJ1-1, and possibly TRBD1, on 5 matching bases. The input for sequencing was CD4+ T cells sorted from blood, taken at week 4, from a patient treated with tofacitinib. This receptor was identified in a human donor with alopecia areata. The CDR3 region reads CASSLGRESFF. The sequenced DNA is TGTGCCAGCAGCTTAGGCAGGGAATCTTTCTTT. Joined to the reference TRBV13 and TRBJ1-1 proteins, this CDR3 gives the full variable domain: AAGVIQSPRHLIKEKRETATLKCYPIPRHDTVYWYQQGPGQDPQFLISFYEKMQSDKGSIPDRFSAQQFSDYHSELNMSSLELGDSALYFCASSLGRESFFGQGTRLTVV.